The following is a T cell receptor (beta chain) sequence with its context. Its cognate antigen is unknown. The sample comes from a study of shared clonotypes between healthy human individuals. Broader study findings: Clonotype sharing among the donors was expected to vary with sequencing depth.

Each cell subset's genomic DNA was divided evenly among several immunoSEQ plates. Sequencing of unsorted PBMC DNA was carried out using ten immunoSEQ deep assay plates. Some clones are missing from TCRdb's copy, which holds only in-frame ones; the method was immunoSEQ multiplex PCR. The table includes more than 450,000 clones, more than 65% detected once. The germline V and J ends were trimmed by 7 bases and 1 base, with 7 bases remaining between them. Germline assignment: CDR1 MNHEY and CDR2 SVGAGI. The CDR3 length is 13 residues. This receptor was identified in a woman in her 40s in good health. Some clones in this sample may be carry-over from other donors' samples. Sequenced input: PBMCs. The chain joins TRBV6-5 to TRBJ2-2, with D unclear. The CDR3, as DNA: TGTGCCAGCACCCACGGGAACACCGGGGAGCTGTTTTTT. This translates into CASTHGNTGELFF.